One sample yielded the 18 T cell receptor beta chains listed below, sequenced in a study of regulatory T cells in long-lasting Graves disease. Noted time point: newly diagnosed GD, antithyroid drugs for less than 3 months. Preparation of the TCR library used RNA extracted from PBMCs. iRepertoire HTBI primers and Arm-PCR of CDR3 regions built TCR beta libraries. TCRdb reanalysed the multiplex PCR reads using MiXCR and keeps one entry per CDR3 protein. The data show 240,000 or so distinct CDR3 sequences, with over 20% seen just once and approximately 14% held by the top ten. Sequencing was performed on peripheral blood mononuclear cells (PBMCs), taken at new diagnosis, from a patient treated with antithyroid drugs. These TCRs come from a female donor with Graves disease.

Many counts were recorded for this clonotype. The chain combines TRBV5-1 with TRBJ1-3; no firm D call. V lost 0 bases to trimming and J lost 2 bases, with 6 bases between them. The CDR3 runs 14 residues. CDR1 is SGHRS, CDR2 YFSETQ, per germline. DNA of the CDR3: TGCGCCAGCAGCTTGGAAGGGACTGGAAACACCATATATTTT. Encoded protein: CASSLEGTGNTIYF.

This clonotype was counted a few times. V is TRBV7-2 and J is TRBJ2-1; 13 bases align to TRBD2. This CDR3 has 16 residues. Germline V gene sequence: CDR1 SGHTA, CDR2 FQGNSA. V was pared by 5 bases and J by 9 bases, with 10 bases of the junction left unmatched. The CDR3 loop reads CASSLFGLAGDGEQFF. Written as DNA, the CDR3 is TGTGCCAGCAGCCTCTTCGGACTAGCGGGAGACGGTGAGCAGTTCTTC.

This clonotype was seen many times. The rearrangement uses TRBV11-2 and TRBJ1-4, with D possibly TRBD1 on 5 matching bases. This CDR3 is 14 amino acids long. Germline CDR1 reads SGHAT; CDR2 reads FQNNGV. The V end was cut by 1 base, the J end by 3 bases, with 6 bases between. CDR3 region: CASSLGQPNEKLFF. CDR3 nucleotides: TGTGCCAGCAGCTTAGGACAGCCTAATGAAAAACTGTTTTTT.

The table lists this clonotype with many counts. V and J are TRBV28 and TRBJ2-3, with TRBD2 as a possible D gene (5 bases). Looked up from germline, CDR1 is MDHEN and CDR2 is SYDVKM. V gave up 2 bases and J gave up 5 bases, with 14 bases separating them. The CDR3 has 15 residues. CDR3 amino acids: CASSLPSDAGDTQYF. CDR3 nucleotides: TGTGCCAGCAGTTTACCCTCAGATGCGGGAGATACGCAGTATTTT.

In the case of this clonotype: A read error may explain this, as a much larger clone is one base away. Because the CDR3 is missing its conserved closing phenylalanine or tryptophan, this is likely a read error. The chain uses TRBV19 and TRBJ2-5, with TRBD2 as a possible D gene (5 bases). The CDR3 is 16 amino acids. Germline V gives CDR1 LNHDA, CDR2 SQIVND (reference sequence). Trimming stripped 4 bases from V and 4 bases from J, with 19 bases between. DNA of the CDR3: TGTGCCAGTAGTACCCAGTTTGGCGGGCTTGGAGAGACCCAGTACTCC. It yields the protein CASSTQFGGLGETQYS.

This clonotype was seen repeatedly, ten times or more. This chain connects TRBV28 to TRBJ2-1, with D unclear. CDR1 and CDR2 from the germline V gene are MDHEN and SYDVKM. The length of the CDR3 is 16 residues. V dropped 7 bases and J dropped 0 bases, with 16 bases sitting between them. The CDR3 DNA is TGTGCCAGCATGAGGTCCGGAAAGAGCTCCTACAATGAGCAGTTCTTC. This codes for CASMRSGKSSYNEQFF. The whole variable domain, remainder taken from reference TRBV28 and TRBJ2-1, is DVKVTQSSRYLVKRTGEKVFLECVQDMDHENMFWYRQDPGLGLRLIYFSYDVKMKEKGDIPEGYSVSREKKERFSLILESASTNQTSMYLCASMRSGKSSYNEQFFGPGTRLTVL.

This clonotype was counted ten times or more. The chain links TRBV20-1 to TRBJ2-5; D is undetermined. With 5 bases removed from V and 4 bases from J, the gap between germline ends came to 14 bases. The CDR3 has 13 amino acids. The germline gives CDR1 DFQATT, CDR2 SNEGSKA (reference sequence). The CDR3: CSAGSRPGETQYF. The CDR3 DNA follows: TGCAGTGCTGGCAGCCGACCCGGAGAGACCCAGTACTTC.

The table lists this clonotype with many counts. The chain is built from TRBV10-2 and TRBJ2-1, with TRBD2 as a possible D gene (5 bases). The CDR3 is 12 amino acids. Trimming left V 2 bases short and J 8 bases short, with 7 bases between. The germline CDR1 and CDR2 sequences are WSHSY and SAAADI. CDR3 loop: CASSEKRYEQFF. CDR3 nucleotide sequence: TGCGCCAGCAGTGAGAAGCGGTATGAGCAGTTCTTC.

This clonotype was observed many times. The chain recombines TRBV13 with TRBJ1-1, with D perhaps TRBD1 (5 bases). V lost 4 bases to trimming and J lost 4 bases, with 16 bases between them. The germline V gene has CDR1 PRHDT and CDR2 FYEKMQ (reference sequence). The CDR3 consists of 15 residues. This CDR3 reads CASSSWARRGTEAFF. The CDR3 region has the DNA TGTGCCAGCAGCTCCTGGGCCCGGAGGGGCACTGAAGCTTTCTTT.

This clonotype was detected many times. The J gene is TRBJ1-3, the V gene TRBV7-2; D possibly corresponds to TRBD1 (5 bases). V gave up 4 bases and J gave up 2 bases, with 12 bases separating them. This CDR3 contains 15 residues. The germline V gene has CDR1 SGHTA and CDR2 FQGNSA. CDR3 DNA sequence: TGTGCCAGCAGCTCGCTGGGGGTGGCTGGAAACACCATATATTTT. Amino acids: CASSSLGVAGNTIYF.

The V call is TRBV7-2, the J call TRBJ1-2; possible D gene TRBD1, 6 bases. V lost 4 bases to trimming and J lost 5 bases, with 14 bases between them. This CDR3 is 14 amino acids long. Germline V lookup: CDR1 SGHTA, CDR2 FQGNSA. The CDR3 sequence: CASSSYRERYGYTF. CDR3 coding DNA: TGTGCCAGCAGCTCATACAGGGAGAGATATGGCTACACCTTC. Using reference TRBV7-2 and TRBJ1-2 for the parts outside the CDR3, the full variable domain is GAGVSQSPSNKVTEKGKDVELRCDPISGHTALYWYRQSLGQGLEFLIYFQGNSAPDKSGLPSDRFSAERTGGSVSTLTIQRTQQEDSAVYLCASSSYRERYGYTFGSGTRLTVV.

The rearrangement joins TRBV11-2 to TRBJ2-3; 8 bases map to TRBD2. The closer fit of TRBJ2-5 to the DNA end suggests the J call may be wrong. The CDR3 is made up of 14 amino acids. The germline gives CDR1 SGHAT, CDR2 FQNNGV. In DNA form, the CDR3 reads TGTGCCAGCAGCCGAGGTCTAGCGGGTGGGACCCAGTACTTC. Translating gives CASSRGLAGGTQYF.

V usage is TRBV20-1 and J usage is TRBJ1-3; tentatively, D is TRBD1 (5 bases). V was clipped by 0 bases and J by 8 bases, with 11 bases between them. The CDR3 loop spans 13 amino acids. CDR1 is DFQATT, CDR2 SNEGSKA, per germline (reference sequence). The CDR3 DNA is TGCAGTGCTAGAGACCTCAGGGACCACACCATATATTTT. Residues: CSARDLRDHTIYF.

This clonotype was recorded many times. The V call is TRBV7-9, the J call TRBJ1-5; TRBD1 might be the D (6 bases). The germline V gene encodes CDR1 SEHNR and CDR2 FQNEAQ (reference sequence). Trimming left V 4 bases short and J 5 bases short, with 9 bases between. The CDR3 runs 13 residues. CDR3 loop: CASSWDMYQPQHF. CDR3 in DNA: TGTGCCAGCAGCTGGGACATGTATCAGCCCCAGCATTTT. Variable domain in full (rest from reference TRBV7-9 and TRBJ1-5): DTGVSQNPRHKITKRGQNVTFRCDPISEHNRLYWYRQTLGQGPEFLTYFQNEAQLEKSRLLSDRFSAERPKGSFSTLEIQRTEQGDSAMYLCASSWDMYQPQHFGDGTRLSIL.

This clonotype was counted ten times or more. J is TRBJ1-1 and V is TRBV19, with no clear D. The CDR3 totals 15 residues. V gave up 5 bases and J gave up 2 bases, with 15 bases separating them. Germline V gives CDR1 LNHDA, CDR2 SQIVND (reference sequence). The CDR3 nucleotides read TGTGCCAGTAGTCCTGTTGGGTATGGCAACACTGAAGCTTTCTTT. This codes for CASSPVGYGNTEAFF. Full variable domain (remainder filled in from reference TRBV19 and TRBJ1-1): DGGITQSPKYLFRKEGQNVTLSCEQNLNHDAMYWYRQDPGQGLRLIYYSQIVNDFQKGDIAEGYSVSREKKESFPLTVTSAQKNPTAFYLCASSPVGYGNTEAFFGQGTRLTVV.

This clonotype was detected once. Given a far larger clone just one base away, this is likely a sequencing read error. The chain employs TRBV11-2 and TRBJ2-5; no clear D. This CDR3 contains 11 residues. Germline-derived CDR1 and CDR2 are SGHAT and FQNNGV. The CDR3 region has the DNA TGTGCCAGCACCTTAACAGAGACCCAGTACTTC. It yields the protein CASTLTETQYF.

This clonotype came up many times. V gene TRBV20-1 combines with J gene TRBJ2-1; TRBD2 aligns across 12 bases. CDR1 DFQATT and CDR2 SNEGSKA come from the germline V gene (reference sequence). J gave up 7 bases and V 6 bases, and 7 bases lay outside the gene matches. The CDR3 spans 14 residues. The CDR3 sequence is CSAQTSGGWNEQFF. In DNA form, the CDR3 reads TGCAGTGCCCAGACTAGCGGGGGTTGGAATGAGCAGTTCTTC.

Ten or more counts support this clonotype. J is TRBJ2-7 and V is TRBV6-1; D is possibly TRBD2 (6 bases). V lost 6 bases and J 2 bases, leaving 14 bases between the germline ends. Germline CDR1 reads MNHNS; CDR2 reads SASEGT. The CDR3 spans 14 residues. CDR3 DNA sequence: TGTGCCAGCAGCAAATGGGGGGATCCCTACGAGCAGTACTTC. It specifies CASSKWGDPYEQYF.